The T cell receptor (beta chain) described here comes from a study of early T cells in non-severe SARS-CoV-2 infection. Study-level information: The input, bulk RNA from unsorted whole blood, was sequenced, and chains were unpaired.

Unique molecular identifier tags were affixed to discrete cDNA molecules. Via MiXCR, TCRdb re-called the 5' RACE reads, giving one row per CDR3 protein. The repertoire holds 65,000 to 75,000 distinct CDR3 sequences, roughly an eighth seen once, with approximately 4.7% in the top ten. This clonotype was seen more than once but under ten times. Antigen: not known. The CDR3 extends over 14 amino acids. The germline CDR1 and CDR2 sequences are LNHDA and SQIVND (reference sequence). Trimming took off 0 bases at V and 4 bases at J, with 7 bases between the two ends. Study-wide findings and caveats: Anti-spike CD8 responses were favored by VDJdb matching, which missed private and CD4 specificities.

Material: whole blood. The receptor comes from an adult who was a healthcare worker with PCR-confirmed SARS-CoV-2 infection or an uninfected control (not recorded which). This chain links TRBV19 with TRBJ2-1, with a tentative D call TRBD2 (5 bases). This CDR3 reads CASSIDRGYNEQFF. As DNA, the CDR3 is TGTGCCAGTAGTATAGATCGGGGATACAATGAGCAGTTCTTC.